The next 32 T cell receptor beta chains were all read from a single sample in a study of cytomegalovirus exposure and HLA in healthy donors (dated by TCRdb to about 2017). The library was generated by the immunoSEQ multiplex PCR assay. As stored in TCRdb, this immuneACCESS dataset retains in-frame rearrangements with V and J assigned. A fraction of the clones does not appear; measured against another copy, unresolved V genes explain less than half of the discrepancy, and the remainder lacks a known reason. In this sample the table shows tens of thousands of clones, around four fifths of which occur a single time. The leading ten clones occupy under 3.5% of the sample. Sequenced sample: PBMCs. These receptors were taken from a man younger than 40 in good health and CMV-seronegative.

This rearrangement joins TRBV4-1 to TRBJ2-3; the match to TRBD2 covers 7 bases. The CDR3 has 18 amino acids. CDR1 and CDR2 (germline): MGHRA, YSYEKL. V was clipped by 1 base and J by 0 bases; unmatched bases: 10. The CDR3 loop reads CASSQGGWAGESTDTQYF. The CDR3 nucleotides read TGCGCCAGCAGCCAAGGAGGATGGGCGGGGGAGAGCACAGATACGCAGTATTTT.

The chain links TRBV5-1 to TRBJ2-5; weak D call: TRBD2 (6 bases). The CDR3 length is 17 residues. The V gene's germline CDR1 is SGHRS and CDR2 YFSETQ. The germline V and J ends were trimmed by 1 base and 6 bases, with 22 bases remaining between them. CDR3 residues: CASSLHITAGTPQTQYF. For the CDR3, the DNA is TGCGCCAGCAGCTTGCACATAACAGCCGGGACTCCCCAGACCCAGTACTTC.

J is TRBJ1-5 and V is TRBV2, with D perhaps matching TRBD1 (6 bases). V lost 6 bases and J 11 bases, leaving 17 bases between the germline ends. In germline, CDR1 is SNHLY, CDR2 FYNNEI. The CDR3 totals 13 residues. In DNA, the CDR3 is TGTGCCAGCAGGGACAGTCTCGTATCGGCCCAGCATTTT. This gives the protein CASRDSLVSAQHF. Full variable domain (outside the CDR3, taken from reference TRBV2 and TRBJ1-5): EPEVTQTPSHQVTQMGQEVILRCVPISNHLYFYWYRQILGQKVEFLVSFYNNEISEKSEIFDDQFSVERPDGSNFTLKIRSTKLEDSAMYFCASRDSLVSAQHFGDGTRLSIL.

This clone appeared once. V and J are TRBV27 and TRBJ2-1; D uncertain. Trimming cost V 7 bases and J 3 bases, with 7 bases left between them. CDR3 length: 12 amino acids. Germline lookup yields CDR1 MNHEY and CDR2 SMNVEV (reference sequence). The CDR3 loop is CASMAVYNEQFF. The DNA of the CDR3 is TGTGCCAGCATGGCTGTCTACAATGAGCAGTTCTTC.

The gene calls are TRBV19 and TRBJ1-3; TRBD1 is a possible D gene (5 bases). The CDR3 is made up of 15 amino acids. Per germline, CDR1 LNHDA and CDR2 SQIVND (reference sequence). The V and J ends lost 5 bases and 2 bases respectively, with 13 bases between them. CDR3: CASSYSGMAGNTIYF. In DNA, the CDR3 is TGTGCCAGTAGTTATTCAGGGATGGCTGGAAACACCATATATTTT.

The CDR3 region is CASSRRVRPLVWEQFF. Written as DNA, the CDR3 is TGTGCCAGCAGCCGGAGGGTGCGTCCGCTCGTGTGGGAGCAGTTCTTC. The rearrangement joins TRBV7-2 to TRBJ2-1; maybe TRBD2 (6 bases). This CDR3 comprises 16 residues. The germline CDR1 and CDR2 sequences are SGHTA and FQGNSA. The V end lost 5 bases, the J end lost 10 bases, and 24 bases lay between the germline ends.

The V gene is TRBV18, the J gene TRBJ2-2; 7 bases line up with TRBD1. The CDR3 is 16 amino acids. Germline-derived CDR1 and CDR2 are KGHSH and LQKENI. V shed 3 bases and J 0 bases; nucleotides not matched to a gene: 4. CDR3 sequence: CASSPTGDANTGELFF. CDR3 bases: TGTGCCAGCTCACCTACAGGGGACGCGAACACCGGGGAGCTGTTTTTT.

V gene TRBV6-6 combines with J gene TRBJ2-7; 8 bases are shared with TRBD1. The length of the CDR3 is 15 residues. CDR1 is MNHNY and CDR2 is SVGAGI in the germline V gene (reference sequence). V shed 3 bases, J shed 3 bases, and the junction held 7 bases outside the gene matches. The CDR3, as DNA: TGTGCCAGCAGTTATGCAGGACAGGGTCTCTACGAGCAGTACTTC. Translation gives CASSYAGQGLYEQYF.

The chain links TRBV27 to TRBJ1-2; D ambiguous. Germline CDR1 and CDR2: MNHEY and SMNVEV (reference sequence). Trimming removed 3 bases from V and 4 bases from J, with 12 bases in between. This CDR3 has 14 residues. CDR3 residues: CASSFDRGGYGYTF. The CDR3 bases are TGTGCCAGCAGTTTCGATAGAGGAGGCTATGGCTACACCTTC.

The chain combines TRBV19 with TRBJ2-7; D may be TRBD1 (6 bases). Trimming pared 5 bases from V and 3 bases from J, leaving 17 bases between. The CDR3 sequence is 15 residues long. Germline CDR1 reads LNHDA; CDR2 reads SQIVND (reference sequence). The CDR3 coding sequence is TGTGCCAGTAGTCCGACCGATGGGGGCCGCTACGAGCAGTACTTC. It translates to CASSPTDGGRYEQYF.

This clone occurred once. This sequence joins TRBV27 and TRBJ2-7; D uncertain. Per the germline V gene, CDR1 is MNHEY and CDR2 is SMNVEV (reference sequence). CDR3 length: 13 amino acids. V lost 6 bases and J 9 bases, leaving 18 bases between the germline ends. In nucleotides, the CDR3 is TGTGCCAGCAGCCCAAGACCTGGCAGAGGGCAGTACGTC. It specifies CASSPRPGRGQYV.

The J gene is TRBJ1-1, the V gene TRBV5-6; D not certain. V lost 4 bases and J 3 bases, leaving 19 bases between the germline ends. The CDR3 spans 16 residues. Looked up from germline, CDR1 is SGHDT and CDR2 is YYEEEE. The CDR3: CASSLDRHTGDTEAFF. The CDR3 nucleotides read TGTGCCAGCAGCCTCGATCGACACACCGGGGACACTGAAGCTTTCTTT.

The chain carries TRBV18 and TRBJ2-5; 10 bases are shared with TRBD2. The CDR3 length is 16 residues. CDR1 KGHSH and CDR2 LQKENI come from the germline V gene. The trim removed 2 bases at V and 1 base at J, leaving 4 bases unmatched. CDR3 DNA: TGTGCCAGCTCACCAAGCCCTAGCGGGAGCCAAGAGACCCAGTACTTC. Encoded protein: CASSPSPSGSQETQYF.

This clone was recorded once. V and J are TRBV6-5 and TRBJ1-2; 9 nucleotides agree with TRBD1. CDR3 length: 12 residues. Germline CDR1 reads MNHEY; CDR2 reads SVGAGI. J gave up 8 bases and V 6 bases, and 4 bases lay outside the gene matches. The CDR3 loop is CASRRTGVGYTF. The CDR3 region has the DNA TGTGCCAGCAGACGGACAGGGGTAGGCTACACCTTC.

This sequence joins TRBV4-1 and TRBJ1-5, with a weak D call TRBD1 (5 bases). The CDR3 runs 15 residues. V dropped 1 base and J dropped 7 bases, with 14 bases sitting between them. Per the germline V gene, CDR1 is MGHRA and CDR2 is YSYEKL. The CDR3 region has the DNA TGCGCCAGCAGCCAAGTCATAGGGGCTGGGCAGCCCCAGCATTTT. Translation gives CASSQVIGAGQPQHF.

The chain uses TRBV9 and TRBJ1-1, with D unresolved. The V gene's germline CDR1 is SGDLS and CDR2 YYNGEE. V shed 0 bases and J shed 1 base, with 10 bases lying between them. The CDR3 length is 15 residues. In nucleotides, the CDR3 is TGTGCCAGCAGCGTAGATTCGTGGGCGAACACTGAAGCTTTCTTT. Its protein product is CASSVDSWANTEAFF.

This clone was counted only a few times. V is TRBV9 and J is TRBJ1-5, with TRBD1 matching over 9 bases. Germline trimming cut 4 bases from V and 6 bases from J; bases unmatched to any gene: 8. The length of the CDR3 is 15 residues. In germline, CDR1 is SGDLS, CDR2 YYNGEE. The CDR3 DNA sequence: TGTGCCAGCAGCCCGGGACAGGGTAATATTCAGCCCCAGCATTTT. Amino acid sequence: CASSPGQGNIQPQHF.

CDR3 protein: CASSSTTGGAGGYTF. The CDR3 region has the DNA TGTGCCAGCAGCTCCACCACCGGGGGGGCGGGGGGCTACACCTTC. V and J are TRBV7-9 and TRBJ1-2; a weak D match, TRBD1 (6 bases). Germline V gives CDR1 SEHNR, CDR2 FQNEAQ (reference sequence). Trimming removed 4 bases from V and 8 bases from J, with 20 bases in between. The CDR3 is 15 residues long.

The chain carries TRBV7-9 and TRBJ1-5; D is undetermined. Trimming removed 4 bases from V and 0 bases from J, with 16 bases in between. This CDR3 is built from 17 residues. CDR1 and CDR2 from the germline V gene are SEHNR and FQNEAQ (reference sequence). CDR3 amino acids: CASSSQKHLSSNQPQHF. In DNA form, the CDR3 reads TGTGCCAGCAGCTCCCAAAAGCACCTTTCTAGCAATCAGCCCCAGCATTTT.

J is TRBJ1-2 and V is TRBV4-1; a weak D match, TRBD1 (5 bases). Looked up from germline, CDR1 is MGHRA and CDR2 is YSYEKL. The CDR3 is made up of 16 amino acids. V shed 0 bases and J shed 3 bases, with 14 bases lying between them. CDR3 amino acids: CASSQEGGAQYYGYTF. CDR3 nucleotide sequence: TGCGCCAGCAGCCAAGAAGGAGGGGCGCAGTACTATGGCTACACCTTC.

The chain links TRBV7-2 to TRBJ2-7, with a possible D match to TRBD2 (5 bases). The CDR3 length is 13 residues. V was pared by 2 bases and J by 3 bases, with 8 bases between. Germline V gene lookup returns CDR1 SGHTA and CDR2 FQGNSA. The CDR3 nucleotides are TGTGCCAGCAGCTTAAGGAGGAACTACGAGCAGTACTTC. Translated, it gives CASSLRRNYEQYF. The full variable domain, rest sourced from reference TRBV7-2 and TRBJ2-7, is GAGVSQSPSNKVTEKGKDVELRCDPISGHTALYWYRQSLGQGLEFLIYFQGNSAPDKSGLPSDRFSAERTGGSVSTLTIQRTQQEDSAVYLCASSLRRNYEQYFGPGTRLTVT.

In its sample, this clone was seen once. The J gene is TRBJ1-2, the V gene TRBV15; perhaps TRBD1 as D (6 bases). Between the trimmed V and J ends, which lost 2 bases and 6 bases, there was a span of 7 bases. The CDR3 has 12 amino acids. The germline V gene encodes CDR1 LNHNV and CDR2 YYDKDF (reference sequence). The CDR3 bases are TGTGCCACCAGCAGAACAGGGAATGGCTACACCTTC. This codes for CATSRTGNGYTF.

This sequence joins TRBV5-3 and TRBJ1-6, with D maybe TRBD1 (5 bases). TRBV5-3 is reported as an ORF; its role is uncertain. The CDR3 has 14 amino acids. The V and J ends lost 4 bases and 7 bases respectively, with 12 bases between them. The CDR3 loop is CARSHRGRNSPLHF. The CDR3 DNA reads TGTGCCAGAAGCCATAGGGGCAGGAATTCACCCCTCCACTTT.

The chain uses TRBV2 and TRBJ1-5; unclear D gene. Trimming removed 6 bases at V and 5 bases at J, with 11 bases between. The CDR3 has 13 amino acids. Germline V gene sequence: CDR1 SNHLY, CDR2 FYNNEI. The CDR3 is CASSLGGDQPQHF. The CDR3 DNA reads as TGTGCCAGCAGCCTGGGCGGGGATCAGCCCCAGCATTTT.

The J gene is TRBJ2-1, the V gene TRBV27; 7 bases match TRBD2. Germline V CDR1 and CDR2: MNHEY, SMNVEV (reference sequence). The CDR3 loop spans 14 amino acids. Germline trimming cut 4 bases from V and 6 bases from J; bases unmatched to any gene: 6. The CDR3 DNA is TGTGCCAGCAGTTGGCGGGAGTGGGGCAATGAGCAGTTCTTC. It codes for CASSWREWGNEQFF.

The rearrangement uses TRBV29-1 and TRBJ2-1, with D perhaps matching TRBD2 (5 bases). Trimming left V 5 bases short and J 3 bases short, with 14 bases between. CDR3 length: 14 residues. CDR1 is SQVTM and CDR2 is ANQGSEA in the germline V gene. The CDR3 nucleotides are TGCAGCGTTTCCCGGGCGAGGGACTACAATGAGCAGTTCTTC. It specifies CSVSRARDYNEQFF.

V and J are TRBV5-8 and TRBJ2-3; D is possibly TRBD1 (6 bases). The CDR3 is made up of 15 amino acids. Germline CDR1 reads SGHTS; CDR2 reads YDEGEE. V gave up 0 bases and J gave up 3 bases, with 11 bases separating them. As DNA, the CDR3 is TGTGCCAGCAGCTTGGCCCAGGGGCGAACAGATACGCAGTATTTT. It specifies CASSLAQGRTDTQYF.

V and J are TRBV4-3 and TRBJ1-1, with D hard to call. Germline-derived CDR1 and CDR2 are LGHNA and YSLEER. Trimming pared 4 bases from V and 1 base from J, leaving 16 bases between. The CDR3 has 16 amino acids. The CDR3 DNA follows: TGCGCCAGCAGCCCCTACGGCGCGGGAGGGAACACTGAAGCTTTCTTT. Its translation is CASSPYGAGGNTEAFF.

The V call is TRBV7-2, the J call TRBJ2-3; D remains unclear. The CDR3 loop spans 14 amino acids. The germline V and J ends were trimmed by 4 bases and 2 bases, with 10 bases remaining between them. Germline V gene lookup returns CDR1 SGHTA and CDR2 FQGNSA. The CDR3 sequence: CASSSRRFTDTQYF. Written as DNA, the CDR3 is TGTGCCAGCAGCTCGCGGAGATTCACAGATACGCAGTATTTT.

This chain connects TRBV4-1 to TRBJ1-2, with a possible D match to TRBD1 (6 bases). Trimming took 0 bases from V and 3 from J, leaving 8 bases between them. The CDR3 runs to 14 residues. Germline V gene sequence: CDR1 MGHRA, CDR2 YSYEKL. The CDR3 protein is CASSQDRQDYGYTF. CDR3 sequence (DNA): TGCGCCAGCAGCCAAGACCGACAGGACTATGGCTACACCTTC.

The rearrangement joins TRBV19 to TRBJ2-7; a possible D gene is TRBD2 (5 bases). Germline values: CDR1 LNHDA, CDR2 SQIVND (reference sequence). CDR3 length equals 15 residues. Trimming took 3 bases from V and 5 from J, leaving 17 bases between them. CDR3 sequence (DNA): TGTGCCAGTAGTATGCCGGGAAGCATAGTCGACGAGCAGTACTTC. This encodes CASSMPGSIVDEQYF.

The V gene is TRBV5-1, the J gene TRBJ2-6; D unresolved. CDR3 size: 15 residues. The V end lost 3 bases, the J end lost 0 bases, and 7 bases lay between the germline ends. Germline V lookup: CDR1 SGHRS, CDR2 YFSETQ. The chain's CDR3 is CASSSGFSGANVLTF. DNA for the CDR3: TGCGCCAGCAGCTCCGGGTTCTCTGGGGCCAACGTCCTGACTTTC. Full variable domain (remainder filled in from reference TRBV5-1 and TRBJ2-6): KAGVTQTPRYLIKTRGQQVTLSCSPISGHRSVSWYQQTPGQGLQFLFEYFSETQRNKGNFPGRFSGRQFSNSRSEMNVSTLELGDSALYLCASSSGFSGANVLTFGAGSRLTVL.